The 25 T cell receptor beta chains below were found in one sample sequenced in a study of blood T cell repertoires in COVID-19 (dated by TCRdb to about 2020). The library was built by means of the immunoSEQ multiplex PCR assay. This immuneACCESS table, as held by TCRdb, lists in-frame sequences with V and J called but not all clones. Of the missing ones, under half trace to an unresolved V gene in checked studies; the others have no known cause. The sample table holds about 170,000 clones, of which about 86% were seen once. Approximately 7% of the sample is taken by the ten largest. The sequenced material came from peripheral blood. The receptors were gathered from a man over 45 with active or convalescent COVID-19.

This clone showed up just once. The V gene is TRBV6-5, the J gene TRBJ2-3; 8 positions agree with TRBD2. The J segment lost 3 bases and the V segment lost 6 bases, leaving 5 bases of the junction unmatched. Germline V gene sequence: CDR1 MNHEY, CDR2 SVGAGI. This CDR3 has 14 amino acids. The CDR3 bases are TGTGCCAGCAGAACGGGGGGGCTTACAGATACGCAGTATTTT. This codes for CASRTGGLTDTQYF.

The V and J genes are TRBV11-3 and TRBJ2-2, with TRBD1 as a possible D gene (6 bases). Trimming pared 5 bases from V and 4 bases from J, leaving 14 bases between. CDR1 and CDR2 (germline): SGHNT, YENEEA. The CDR3 extends over 15 amino acids. CDR3 sequence (DNA): TGTGCCAGCAGCCCATCACGAGGGGGCACCGGGGAGCTGTTTTTT. This gives the protein CASSPSRGGTGELFF.

The chain carries TRBV14 and TRBJ2-1; D possibly corresponds to TRBD1 (8 bases). This CDR3 is built from 17 residues. Germline CDR1 and CDR2: SGHDN and FVKESK. Trimming left V 1 base short and J 8 bases short, with 21 bases between. The CDR3 sequence: CASSQVPWTGRVDEQFF. The DNA for the CDR3 is TGTGCCAGCAGCCAAGTCCCCTGGACAGGGAGGGTCGATGAGCAGTTCTTC.

This chain uses TRBV9 with TRBJ1-4; weak D call: TRBD1 (5 bases). Germline CDR1 reads SGDLS; CDR2 reads YYNGEE. The V gene lost 3 bases and the J gene lost 0 bases, with 6 bases spanning the gap. The CDR3 covers 14 residues. The CDR3 nucleotides read TGTGCCAGCAGCGCGACAGCAACTAATGAAAAACTGTTTTTT. This translates into CASSATATNEKLFF. The variable domain in full, completed from reference TRBV9 and TRBJ1-4, reads DSGVTQTPKHLITATGQRVTLRCSPRSGDLSVYWYQQSLDQGLQFLIQYYNGEERAKGNILERFSAQQFPDLHSELNLSSLELGDSALYFCASSATATNEKLFFGSGTQLSVL.

The V and J genes are TRBV7-2 and TRBJ2-3; 13 bases fit TRBD2. V was pared by 6 bases and J by 2 bases, with 5 bases of the junction left unmatched. The CDR3 extends over 16 amino acids. Germline CDR1 is SGHTA and CDR2 is FQGNSA. CDR3: CASSPGLAGATDTQYF. CDR3 nucleotides: TGTGCCAGCAGTCCAGGACTAGCGGGGGCCACAGATACGCAGTATTTT.

The chain links TRBV5-1 to TRBJ1-4, with 10 bases fitting TRBD1. The germline V gene has CDR1 SGHRS and CDR2 YFSETQ. V was clipped by 3 bases and J by 7 bases; unmatched bases: 3. The CDR3 contains 14 residues. CDR3 residues: CASSSGDRGEKLFF. DNA of the CDR3: TGCGCCAGCAGCTCCGGGGACAGGGGTGAAAAACTGTTTTTT.

V and J are TRBV6-5 and TRBJ2-3; 10 positions match TRBD2. Germline-derived CDR1 and CDR2 are MNHEY and SVGAGI. This CDR3 is built from 14 residues. Unmatched junction bases numbered 8, after V lost 10 bases and J lost 4 bases. The CDR3 sequence is CATDPAGGPDTQYF. CDR3 in DNA: TGTGCCACCGACCCAGCGGGGGGGCCAGATACGCAGTATTTT.

The J gene is TRBJ1-4, the V gene TRBV3-1 (or the pseudogene TRBV3-2); possible D gene TRBD1, 5 bases. The CDR3 is made up of 15 amino acids. The germline V gene has CDR1 LGHDT and CDR2 YNNKEL (reference sequence). Trimming stripped 3 bases from V and 1 base from J, with 9 bases between. The DNA of the CDR3 is TGTGCCAGCAGCCAGCAGGGTGTAACTAATGAAAAACTGTTTTTT. Translated: CASSQQGVTNEKLFF.

V usage is TRBV14 and J usage is TRBJ1-5; D might be TRBD1 (5 bases). Germline assignment: CDR1 SGHDN and CDR2 FVKESK. Trimming took 1 base from V and 5 from J, leaving 18 bases between them. The CDR3 is 17 residues long. As DNA, the CDR3 is TGTGCCAGCAGCCAAGGTGAGGAGGGGATGTGTGATCAGCCCCAGCATTTT. Its translation is CASSQGEEGMCDQPQHF.

CDR3 sequence (DNA): TGCGCCAGCAGCAGGGACAGGGGTCCCCTGGGGGGAGAGACCCAGTACTTC. This sequence encodes CASSRDRGPLGGETQYF. This chain joins TRBV5-1 and TRBJ2-5; 10 bases agree with TRBD1. Trimming at V came to 4 bases and at J to 4 bases, leaving 13 bases not matched to a gene. The V gene's germline CDR1 is SGHRS and CDR2 YFSETQ. The CDR3 spans 17 residues.

CDR3 DNA sequence: TGTGCCAGCAGTCGAGAGAATGAGCAGTTCTTC. Translation gives CASSRENEQFF. V usage is TRBV5-6 and J usage is TRBJ2-1; D not resolved. From germline, CDR1 is SGHDT and CDR2 YYEEEE. The ends were cut back, 5 bases at V and 7 bases at J, with 7 bases in the middle. The CDR3 spans 11 residues.

This chain connects TRBV7-2 to TRBJ2-5, with D possibly TRBD2 on 6 matching bases. The germline V gene encodes CDR1 SGHTA and CDR2 FQGNSA. Trimming cost V 5 bases and J 8 bases, with 18 bases left between them. This CDR3 spans 14 amino acids. The CDR3, as DNA: TGTGCCAGCAGCCACGGGAGCAGAGGTGGAACCCAGTACTTC. Amino acid sequence: CASSHGSRGGTQYF.

The chain has TRBV5-6 and TRBJ2-3, with a possible D match to TRBD2 (5 bases). The CDR3 totals 14 residues. Germline V gene data show CDR1 as SGHDT and CDR2 as YYEEEE. V was pared by 0 bases and J by 4 bases, with 9 bases between. DNA for the CDR3: TGTGCCAGCAGCTTGGTTTCTAGCTCAGATACGCAGTATTTT. Translation: CASSLVSSSDTQYF.

The CDR3 is CASSQVGGIGNTIYF. CDR3 nucleotide sequence: TGTGCCAGCAGCCAAGTTGGGGGGATCGGAAACACCATATATTTT. The V gene is TRBV14, the J gene TRBJ1-3; TRBD1 might be the D (5 bases). The CDR3 extends over 15 amino acids. The V end lost 1 base, the J end lost 4 bases, and 11 bases lay between the germline ends. Germline V lookup: CDR1 SGHDN, CDR2 FVKESK.

The V call is TRBV10-3, the J call TRBJ2-3; D call uncertain. V was cut by 0 bases and J by 2 bases, with 9 bases left in between. From germline, CDR1 is ENHRY and CDR2 SYGVKD. This CDR3 comprises 15 residues. Here the CDR3 reads CAISESAAVTDTQYF. The CDR3 region has the DNA TGTGCCATCAGTGAGTCGGCGGCAGTCACAGATACGCAGTATTTT.

The CDR3: CASSSQGSNEQFF. Written as DNA, the CDR3 is TGTGCCAGCAGCTCTCAGGGATCGAATGAGCAGTTCTTC. The rearrangement links TRBV5-4 to TRBJ2-1, with a possible D match to TRBD1 (5 bases). The germline CDR1 and CDR2 sequences are SGHNT and YYREEE (reference sequence). The CDR3 is made up of 13 amino acids. With 3 bases removed from V and 7 bases from J, the gap between germline ends came to 11 bases.

The chain carries TRBV19 and TRBJ1-5, with a possible D match to TRBD1 (6 bases). Trimming stripped 4 bases from V and 2 bases from J, with 12 bases between. The CDR3 covers 15 residues. The germline V gene has CDR1 LNHDA and CDR2 SQIVND (reference sequence). The CDR3 protein is CASSTSGVGNQPQHF. CDR3 sequence (DNA): TGTGCCAGTAGTACTTCAGGGGTTGGCAATCAGCCCCAGCATTTT. Combining the CDR3 with reference TRBV19 and TRBJ1-5 gives the whole variable domain DGGITQSPKYLFRKEGQNVTLSCEQNLNHDAMYWYRQDPGQGLRLIYYSQIVNDFQKGDIAEGYSVSREKKESFPLTVTSAQKNPTAFYLCASSTSGVGNQPQHFGDGTRLSIL.

V is TRBV4-3 and J is TRBJ1-1; the D is unclear. CDR3 size: 17 residues. Germline V CDR1 and CDR2: LGHNA, YSLEER. Trimming stripped 0 bases from V and 0 bases from J, with 14 bases between. CDR3 loop: CASSQDRQRGMNTEAFF. The DNA for the CDR3 is TGCGCCAGCAGCCAAGATCGTCAACGCGGGATGAACACTGAAGCTTTCTTT.

The chain has TRBV6-5 and TRBJ1-5; TRBD1 matches at 11 bases. Germline assignment: CDR1 MNHEY and CDR2 SVGAGI. Unmatched junction bases numbered 6, after V lost 6 bases and J lost 5 bases. The length of the CDR3 is 15 residues. CDR3 nucleotides: TGTGCCAGCAGGGACAGGGGGCCCAGGGATCAGCCCCAGCATTTT. Residues: CASRDRGPRDQPQHF.

V is TRBV7-2 and J is TRBJ2-1, with 9 bases identical to TRBD1. The CDR3 consists of 18 residues. The J segment lost 6 bases and the V segment lost 3 bases, leaving 15 bases of the junction unmatched. Germline V gene sequence: CDR1 SGHTA, CDR2 FQGNSA. CDR3 DNA: TGTGCCAGCAGCTTTGGGACAGGGCCTACAACCTTATCCAATGAGCAGTTCTTC. It is translated as CASSFGTGPTTLSNEQFF.

The DNA for the CDR3 is TGTGCCAGCAGTTTAGGTGGGGGGTATGCCTATGGCTACACCTTC. It translates to CASSLGGGYAYGYTF. The J gene is TRBJ1-2, the V gene TRBV28; tentative D call: TRBD1 (5 bases). V was shortened by 2 bases and J by 4 bases, with 14 bases between the two germline ends. This CDR3 region has 15 residues. CDR1 and CDR2 (germline): MDHEN, SYDVKM.

The V call is TRBV7-2, the J call TRBJ1-2, with TRBD1 matching over 12 bases. Trimming removed 4 bases from V and 8 bases from J; junction bases left unmatched: 8. This CDR3 has 15 residues. CDR1 and CDR2 (germline): SGHTA, FQGNSA. CDR3 loop: CASSWEGQGALGYTF. In DNA, the CDR3 is TGTGCCAGCAGCTGGGAGGGACAGGGGGCGCTGGGCTACACCTTC.

The rearrangement links TRBV2 to TRBJ1-2; 7 bases are a match to TRBD1. Trimming took 5 bases from V and 5 from J; bases not matched to a gene: 2. Germline lookup yields CDR1 SNHLY and CDR2 FYNNEI. This CDR3 contains 12 residues. CDR3 loop: CASSTGVYGYTF. Here the CDR3 DNA reads TGTGCCAGCAGTACAGGGGTGTATGGCTACACCTTC.

The chain joins TRBV6-5 to TRBJ1-2, with TRBD1 matching 7 bases. This CDR3 contains 15 residues. Germline trimming cut 4 bases from V and 3 bases from J; bases unmatched to any gene: 8. CDR1 and CDR2 from the germline V gene are MNHEY and SVGAGI. The CDR3 region has the DNA TGTGCCAGCAGTTTCACCGGGACAGCTGACTATGGCTACACCTTC. This encodes CASSFTGTADYGYTF.

The V and J genes are TRBV19 and TRBJ2-2; D might be TRBD1 (6 bases). V gave up 3 bases and J gave up 6 bases, with 11 bases separating them. Germline V lookup: CDR1 LNHDA, CDR2 SQIVND (reference sequence). The CDR3 has 14 amino acids. The CDR3 coding sequence is TGTGCCAGTAGTATGAACAGGGCGGCCGGGGAGCTGTTTTTT. It is translated as CASSMNRAAGELFF.